The TCR beta chain described here comes from a study of cytomegalovirus exposure and HLA in healthy donors. Study-wide context: The 500 to 750 first-cohort repertoires and the roughly 120 validation repertoires shared the same platform, a later analysis reported.

CDR1 is SGDLS and CDR2 is YYNGEE in the germline V gene. Trimming removed 0 bases from V and 6 bases from J; junction bases left unmatched: 12. The CDR3 consists of 16 residues. Clones were sequenced by immunoSEQ multiplex PCR, and TCRdb holds only the in-frame ones, with some missing. The table records tens of thousands of clones, roughly 83% of them present only once. The rearrangement uses TRBV9 and TRBJ2-7; TRBD1 matches at 7 bases. The TCR sequence derives from a woman younger than 35 in good health and CMV-seropositive. Sequencing was carried out using PBMCs. CDR3 coding DNA: TGTGCCAGCAGCGTAGGTGGGATACAGGGGTTCGGCGAGCAGTACTTC. Its translation: CASSVGGIQGFGEQYF.